Listed here are 23 T cell receptor beta chains from one sample, sequenced in a study of identical twins. Each CDR3 protein gets one entry after TCRdb re-called the 5' RACE reads with MiXCR. The sample contains fewer than 650,000 distinct CDR3 sequences, 7.1% of which appear only once. The sample was also reused in another study, on yellow fever vaccine responses in identical twins.

Sequencing was done on a sample of PBMCs. These receptors all come from a woman younger than 35 in good health.

This clonotype showed up just a few times. The V and J genes are TRBV6-5 and TRBJ2-5; TRBD2 might be the D (5 bases). There are 14 residues in the CDR3. The V end lost 0 bases, the J end lost 4 bases, and 9 bases lay between the germline ends. Germline values: CDR1 MNHEY, CDR2 SVGAGI. This chain's CDR3 is CASSYSRTVETQYF. CDR3 coding DNA: TGTGCCAGCAGTTACTCGAGGACTGTAGAGACCCAGTACTTC.

The V call is TRBV6-5, the J call TRBJ1-1; D not certain. CDR3 length equals 12 residues. Germline loops: CDR1 MNHEY, CDR2 SVGAGI. Deletions cut 0 bases from V and 11 bases from J, with 10 bases between. CDR3 nucleotide sequence: TGTGCCAGCAGTTACTCCGGCAGCAGGGCTTTCTTT. This encodes CASSYSGSRAFF.

This clonotype showed up many times. V and J are TRBV20-1 and TRBJ1-1; no firm D call. CDR1 and CDR2 from the germline V gene are DFQATT and SNEGSKA (reference sequence). V dropped 3 bases and J dropped 5 bases, with 16 bases sitting between them. This CDR3 is built from 14 residues. In nucleotides, the CDR3 is TGCAGTGCTAGTCCGTATACATATTTTACTGAAGCTTTCTTT. Its translation is CSASPYTYFTEAFF.

At least ten counts were recorded for this clonotype. The CDR3 nucleotides read TGTGCCAGCATCCTTGCCACAGGGTACTCCTATAATTCACCCCTCCACTTT. Translation gives CASILATGYSYNSPLHF. The chain recombines TRBV5-5 with TRBJ1-6; TRBD1 is a possible D gene (6 bases). The CDR3 is 17 residues long. Trimming pared 6 bases from V and 0 bases from J, leaving 16 bases between. Germline CDR1 SGHKS, CDR2 YYEKEE (reference sequence).

At least ten counts were recorded for this clonotype. This chain uses TRBV15 with TRBJ2-3, with TRBD2 identical over 7 bases. Germline V gene lookup returns CDR1 LNHNV and CDR2 YYDKDF (reference sequence). Losses at the gene ends were 0 bases for V and 7 bases for J; bases not matched to a gene: 4. The CDR3 is 14 amino acids. CDR3 sequence reads: CATSRDPGGYTQYF. The CDR3 DNA reads TGTGCCACCAGCAGAGATCCCGGGGGGTATACGCAGTATTTT.

This clonotype has just a few counts. The CDR3 sequence is CASSQEWDAYEQYF. Here the CDR3 DNA reads TGTGCCAGCAGCCAAGAGTGGGACGCCTACGAGCAGTACTTC. V is TRBV3-1 and J is TRBJ2-7; D is perhaps TRBD1 or TRBD2 (5 bases each). Trimming cost V 0 bases and J 2 bases, with 8 bases left between them. This CDR3 region has 14 residues. Germline values: CDR1 LGHDT, CDR2 YNNKEL (reference sequence).

The table lists this clonotype with a few counts. This chain links TRBV20-1 with TRBJ2-7; 11 bases line up with TRBD2. The CDR3 is made up of 13 amino acids. Germline values: CDR1 DFQATT, CDR2 SNEGSKA (reference sequence). The ends lost 1 base at V and 5 bases at J; junction bases unmatched: 1. In nucleotides, the CDR3 is TGCAGTGCTAGAGCGGGACTAGCGGACGAGCAGTACTTC. Protein: CSARAGLADEQYF.

This clonotype was seen more than once but under ten times. The genes are TRBV11-2 and TRBJ2-1; 12 bases align to TRBD2. The germline V gene encodes CDR1 SGHAT and CDR2 FQNNGV. V shed 4 bases and J 7 bases; nucleotides not matched to a gene: 5. The CDR3 loop spans 15 amino acids. The CDR3 protein is CASSSLAGGWNEQFF. The DNA of the CDR3 is TGTGCCAGCAGCTCACTAGCGGGAGGTTGGAATGAGCAGTTCTTC.

The J gene is TRBJ1-1, the V gene TRBV7-9; possibly TRBD1 for D (5 bases). This CDR3 contains 14 residues. Germline assignment: CDR1 SEHNR and CDR2 FQNEAQ (reference sequence). V lost 6 bases and J 0 bases, leaving 11 bases between the germline ends. The CDR3 DNA sequence: TGTGCCAGCAGGAATGGGGCAGTGAACACTGAAGCTTTCTTT. Amino acid sequence: CASRNGAVNTEAFF.

This clonotype was detected a few times. The rearrangement joins TRBV5-5 to TRBJ1-5, with D uncertain. CDR3 length: 17 residues. Germline V CDR1 and CDR2: SGHKS, YYEKEE (reference sequence). V was pared by 0 bases and J by 3 bases, with 16 bases between. The CDR3 reads CASSLARDSQNNQPQHF. The DNA for the CDR3 is TGTGCCAGCAGCTTGGCGAGGGATTCACAAAACAATCAGCCCCAGCATTTT. The entire variable domain, with the rest obtained from reference TRBV5-5 and TRBJ1-5, is as follows: DAGVTQSPTHLIKTRGQQVTLRCSPISGHKSVSWYQQVLGQGPQFIFQYYEKEERGRGNFPDRFSARQFPNYSSELNVNALLLGDSALYLCASSLARDSQNNQPQHFGDGTRLSIL.

V is TRBV5-6 and J is TRBJ2-7, with a possible D match to TRBD2 (6 bases). The germline V gene encodes CDR1 SGHDT and CDR2 YYEEEE. Trimming stripped 3 bases from V and 2 bases from J, with 18 bases between. The CDR3 covers 16 residues. The CDR3, as DNA: TGTGCCAGCAGCTCCGGACCGCGGGACTCAGCCTACGAGCAGTACGTC. This translates into CASSSGPRDSAYEQYV.

This clonotype was detected only a few times. This chain connects TRBV21-1 to TRBJ1-2; TRBD1 was called by the table and not checked on the DNA. TRBV21-1 is an annotated pseudogene. This CDR3 has 14 residues. This chain's CDR3 is CASSNDLQGCGYTF. Here the CDR3 DNA reads TGTGCCAGCAGCAACGATTTACAGGGCTGTGGCTACACCTTC.

The gene calls are TRBV3-1 and TRBJ2-3; D is undetermined. The germline V gene encodes CDR1 LGHDT and CDR2 YNNKEL (reference sequence). V lost 4 bases, J lost 6 bases, and 11 bases lay in between. The CDR3 has 13 residues. This CDR3 is CASSLEHRDTQYF. The CDR3 DNA follows: TGTGCCAGCAGCCTGGAACATAGGGATACGCAGTATTTT.

This clonotype was counted between two and nine times. A much larger clone is a single base away; this may be a read error. The CDR3 spells CASSYANTEAFF. The CDR3 DNA is TGTGCCAGCAGTTACGCGAACACTGAAGCTTTCTTT. The chain is built from TRBV28 and TRBJ1-1; D is ambiguous. CDR3 length: 12 amino acids. V was pared by 4 bases and J by 1 base, with 4 bases between. CDR1 and CDR2 from the germline V gene are MDHEN and SYDVKM.

V gene TRBV28 combines with J gene TRBJ1-5; TRBD1 agrees at 8 bases. This CDR3 contains 15 residues. V gave up 4 bases and J gave up 7 bases; unmatched junction bases: 9. Germline assignment: CDR1 MDHEN and CDR2 SYDVKM. The chain's CDR3 is CASSSPTGGVQPQHF. CDR3 bases: TGTGCCAGCAGTTCCCCAACAGGGGGGGTACAGCCCCAGCATTTT. The whole variable domain, remainder taken from reference TRBV28 and TRBJ1-5, is DVKVTQSSRYLVKRTGEKVFLECVQDMDHENMFWYRQDPGLGLRLIYFSYDVKMKEKGDIPEGYSVSREKKERFSLILESASTNQTSMYLCASSSPTGGVQPQHFGDGTRLSIL.

The chain uses TRBV5-1 and TRBJ2-7; TRBD2 agrees at 12 bases. The CDR3 is made up of 16 amino acids. Germline-derived CDR1 and CDR2 are SGHRS and YFSETQ. The V and J ends lost 0 bases and 5 bases, in that order; junction bases with no gene match: 6. CDR3 sequence reads: CASSLASGRAFHEQYF. The CDR3 nucleotides are TGCGCCAGCAGCTTGGCTAGCGGGAGGGCCTTCCACGAGCAGTACTTC.

In its sample, this clonotype was seen a few times. At one boundary the junction diverges from the germline segment, which might be a read error. This rearrangement joins TRBV7-9 to TRBJ1-1; D gene unclear. CDR1 and CDR2 from the germline V gene are SEHNR and FQNEAQ (reference sequence). CDR3 length: 15 amino acids. Here the CDR3 reads CASSPRGGGSTEALF. Written as DNA, the CDR3 is TGTGCCAGCAGCCCCCGAGGAGGAGGGTCGACTGAAGCTCTCTTT. The full variable domain, its missing parts supplied by reference TRBV7-9 and TRBJ1-1, is DTGVSQNPRHKITKRGQNVTFRCDPISEHNRLYWYRQTLGQGPEFLTYFQNEAQLEKSRLLSDRFSAERPKGSFSTLEIQRTEQGDSAMYLCASSPRGGGSTEALFGQGTRLTVV.

The chain employs TRBV7-9 and TRBJ2-7; perhaps TRBD1 as D (5 bases). CDR3 size: 14 residues. The germline V and J ends were trimmed by 5 bases and 1 base, with 12 bases remaining between them. The germline CDR1 and CDR2 sequences are SEHNR and FQNEAQ (reference sequence). The CDR3 sequence is CASSTRQRSYEQYF. CDR3 nucleotides: TGTGCCAGCAGCACCCGACAGAGATCCTACGAGCAGTACTTC.

Many counts were recorded for this clonotype. The rearrangement uses TRBV7-2 and TRBJ1-2, with a tentative D call TRBD1 (5 bases). The CDR3 covers 14 residues. V lost 1 base and J lost 0, with 6 bases in between. Germline V gives CDR1 SGHTA, CDR2 FQGNSA. CDR3 nucleotides: TGTGCCAGCAGCTTAGAGACAGCTAACTATGGCTACACCTTC. Its protein product is CASSLETANYGYTF.

J is TRBJ1-3 and V is TRBV4-2; the D is unclear. The CDR3 has 16 amino acids. V lost 1 base to trimming and J lost 2 bases, with 12 bases between them. Germline V gene sequence: CDR1 LGHNA, CDR2 YNFKEQ. The CDR3: CASSQALADPGNTIYF. In DNA, the CDR3 is TGTGCCAGCAGCCAAGCCTTGGCGGACCCTGGAAACACCATATATTTT.

The chain employs TRBV11-2 and TRBJ2-1, with TRBD1 matching 7 bases. V shed 6 bases and J 7 bases; nucleotides not matched to a gene: 9. This CDR3 is 14 amino acids long. CDR1 and CDR2 (germline): SGHAT, FQNNGV. The CDR3 sequence is CASRTRQGWNEQFF. The CDR3 DNA follows: TGTGCCAGCAGAACCCGACAGGGTTGGAATGAGCAGTTCTTC.

A few counts support this clonotype. CDR3 sequence (DNA): TGTGCCAGCAGCGCCCGATTTCTCTTGGGAAGCACAGATACGCAGTATTTT. This translates into CASSARFLLGSTDTQYF. The rearrangement uses TRBV11-2 and TRBJ2-3; D is ambiguous. Deletions cut 5 bases from V and 0 bases from J, with 18 bases between. CDR1 is SGHAT and CDR2 is FQNNGV in the germline V gene. The CDR3 spans 17 residues.

This clonotype was detected many times. The DNA for the CDR3 is TGCGCCAGCAGCTTGGATGTCAGCTACGAGCAGTACGTC. This encodes CASSLDVSYEQYV. This chain links TRBV5-1 with TRBJ2-7; D uncertain. The ends were cut back, 0 bases at V and 3 bases at J, with 7 bases in the middle. Looked up from germline, CDR1 is SGHRS and CDR2 is YFSETQ. CDR3 length equals 13 residues.